These T cell receptor beta chains were read from a single sample in a study of blood T cell repertoires in COVID-19. Only in-frame clones appear in the TCRdb table, and some are missing; sequencing was by immunoSEQ multiplex PCR. The table has 200,000 to 250,000 clones, around 83% seen once. The specimen was peripheral blood. These TCRs come from a woman in her forties or fifties with acute or convalescent COVID-19. CDR3s leave out the opening cysteine and the closing phenylalanine or tryptophan.

>TRBV27|17
ASRRTGLYRVGRYNEQF
>TRBV20-1|8
SALRIEQY
>TRBV28|13
ASSLEYGATDTQY
>TRBV6-2/TRBV6-3|12
ASSATRGRAEAF
>TRBV3-1/TRBV3-2|12
ASSPRTGFNEQF
>TRBV10-3|14
AISATSGTGNSPLH
>TRBV2|11
ASSRTGQNIQY
>TRBV19|12
ASRRTGESTEAF
>TRBV2|12
ASSEMVGGYGYT
>TRBV6-5|13
ASSSTGQPTDTQY
>TRBV3-1/TRBV3-2|15
ASSQDSLAGYQETQY
>TRBV5-1|13
ASSLQGVVVETQY
>TRBV5-1|9
ASSPGTAQF
>TRBV30|9
AYGRFYEQY
>TRBV7-9|11
ASSSGTLNEQF
>TRBV2|13
ASSDLAANTGELF
>TRBV2|12
ASSEDGADETQY
>TRBV5-1|12
ASNLEGVYNEQF
>TRBV6-5|13
ASSYRRLAGGEQF
>TRBV7-2|12
ASSLSTRSYGYT
>TRBV5-4|11
ASSTQGNQPQH
>TRBV5-6|13
ASREAGTGNYGYT
>TRBV6-2/TRBV6-3|13
ASSYGLDNTGELF
>TRBV5-1|12
ASSLGDRAETQY
>TRBV12-3/TRBV12-4|11
ASSHRGTGELF
>TRBV14|12
ASSQVGQGGEQF
>TRBV9|13
ASSASLSRQETQY
>TRBV4-1|15
ASSQDGQGKFTDTQY
>TRBV7-9|11
ASSLAGGAEAF
>TRBV10-2|13
ASSAGGLRGEKLF
>TRBV19|14
ASTGLAVSSTDTQY
>TRBV18|16
ASSRSTGASSYNSPLH
>TRBV12-1|19
ASSSQRALGLAVAYTDTQY
>TRBV6-1|13
ASSEGGWGNQPQH
>TRBV19|14
ASSGGQGSHQETQY
>TRBV28|12
ASSLGAGSTEAF
>TRBV3-1/TRBV3-2|13
ASSQGGRGRDTQY
>TRBV15|12
ATSRDPGDQPQH
>TRBV29-1|15
SDRRRRFPPNTGELF
>TRBV2|9
ASSDVTIQF
>TRBV9|13
ASSVVGGANSPLH